These 6 T cell receptor beta chains came from one sample sequenced in a study of blood T cell repertoires in COVID-19. Clones were sequenced by immunoSEQ multiplex PCR, and TCRdb holds only the in-frame ones, with some missing. The sample consists of about 400,000 clones, about 90% of them appearing once. The source material was PBMCs or T cells enriched from blood (not recorded which). These receptors were collected from a woman in her thirties who had recovered from COVID-19.

The genes are TRBV5-6 and TRBJ2-1; TRBD1 matches at 7 bases. This CDR3 has 16 amino acids. V shed 0 bases, J shed 0 bases, and the junction held 3 bases outside the gene matches. Germline V gene data show CDR1 as SGHDT and CDR2 as YYEEEE. This CDR3 is CASSLGGGTSYNEQFF. DNA of the CDR3: TGTGCCAGCAGCTTGGGAGGGGGCACCTCCTACAATGAGCAGTTCTTC. Based on the CDR3 plus reference TRBV5-6 and TRBJ2-1, the full variable domain is DAGVTQSPTHLIKTRGQQVTLRCSPKSGHDTVSWYQQALGQGPQFIFQYYEEEERQRGNFPDRFSGHQFPNYSSELNVNALLLGDSALYLCASSLGGGTSYNEQFFGPGTRLTVL.

This sequence joins TRBV3-1 (or the pseudogene TRBV3-2) and TRBJ2-7; tentatively, D is TRBD1 (5 bases). V lost 2 bases to trimming and J lost 4 bases, with 9 bases between them. Germline CDR1 and CDR2: LGHDT and YNNKEL (reference sequence). CDR3 length: 13 amino acids. CDR3 loop: CASSQRRGYEQYF. The CDR3 DNA reads as TGTGCCAGCAGCCAACGAAGGGGATACGAGCAGTACTTC.

In this sample, this clone turned up once. The chain is built from TRBV30 and TRBJ1-5; possible D gene TRBD1, 5 bases. The CDR3 sequence is 16 residues long. Looked up from germline, CDR1 is GTSNPN and CDR2 is SVGIG (reference sequence). V was trimmed by 1 base and J by 2 bases, leaving 15 bases between them. The CDR3 protein is CAWSEEVAGRNQPQHF. CDR3 nucleotides: TGTGCCTGGAGTGAGGAAGTAGCAGGGCGCAATCAGCCCCAGCATTTT.

This chain joins TRBV7-9 and TRBJ2-7; 13 nucleotides agree with TRBD2. J was trimmed by 7 bases and V by 4 bases; bases with no gene match: 4. CDR1 and CDR2 (germline): SEHNR, FQNEAQ (reference sequence). The CDR3 consists of 14 residues. The CDR3 protein is CASSYGTSGEEQYF. Here the CDR3 DNA reads TGTGCCAGCAGCTACGGGACTAGCGGGGAGGAGCAGTACTTC.

The chain recombines TRBV6-5 with TRBJ1-6; D is possibly TRBD1 (5 bases). V dropped 4 bases and J dropped 7 bases, with 8 bases sitting between them. The CDR3 extends over 13 amino acids. Germline-derived CDR1 and CDR2 are MNHEY and SVGAGI. The CDR3 sequence is CASSWPGNSPLHF. The DNA for the CDR3 is TGTGCCAGCAGTTGGCCAGGGAATTCACCCCTCCACTTT.

This chain links TRBV10-3 with TRBJ2-7; TRBD2 might be the D (6 bases). V was shortened by 3 bases and J by 1 base, with 19 bases between the two germline ends. CDR3 length: 17 residues. The germline CDR1 and CDR2 sequences are ENHRY and SYGVKD. The CDR3 DNA is TGTGCCATCAGTGATCCGCCGACCGGGACTCGGTCCTACGAGCAGTACTTC. Translation gives CAISDPPTGTRSYEQYF.